What follows are 15 T cell receptor beta chains derived from one specimen sequenced in a study of blood T cell repertoires in COVID-19. Measured with immunoSEQ multiplex PCR; TCRdb has only the in-frame clones, and not every one. The sample carries roughly 200,000 clones, around 83% recorded once. The material sequenced was peripheral blood. The receptors come from a human donor in a cohort sampled during active COVID-19.

J is TRBJ2-5 and V is TRBV7-6; 8 nucleotides agree with TRBD2. This CDR3 region has 16 residues. Looked up from germline, CDR1 is SGHVS and CDR2 is FNYEAQ. The ends lost 4 bases at V and 0 bases at J; junction bases unmatched: 7. The CDR3 here is CASSSVREGYQETQYF. The CDR3 DNA is TGTGCCAGCAGCTCAGTCCGGGAGGGGTACCAAGAGACCCAGTACTTC.

About this clone itself: A single base separates this from a much larger clone, so it may be a read error. This rearrangement joins TRBV2 to TRBJ2-7; TRBD2 might be the D (6 bases). The V gene lost 4 bases and the J gene lost 2 bases, with 15 bases spanning the gap. CDR3 length: 15 residues. Germline CDR1 and CDR2: SNHLY and FYNNEI. CDR3 sequence reads: CASSVWLATTYEQYF. CDR3 DNA: TGTGCCAGCAGTGTGTGGCTAGCGACTACCTACGAGCAGTACTTC.

V gene TRBV12-3 or TRBV12-4 combines with J gene TRBJ1-3; tentatively, D is TRBD1 (5 bases). The CDR3 contains 13 residues. V was clipped by 3 bases and J by 5 bases, with 8 bases between them. CDR3 amino acids: CASSLTERNTIYF. CDR3 DNA: TGTGCCAGCAGTTTGACAGAAAGAAACACCATATATTTT.

This clone was found once. This sequence joins TRBV11-3 and TRBJ2-1, with 14 bases fitting TRBD2. Germline lookup yields CDR1 SGHNT and CDR2 YENEEA. V gave up 5 bases and J gave up 1 base; unmatched junction bases: 13. The CDR3 is 20 amino acids. The CDR3 coding sequence is TGTGCCAGCAGCCCTAGGGGGGGACTAGCGGGAGACTGGTCCTACAATGAGCAGTTCTTC. Its protein is CASSPRGGLAGDWSYNEQFF.

V and J are TRBV6-5 and TRBJ1-1; D not resolved. Germline CDR1 reads MNHEY; CDR2 reads SVGAGI. The CDR3 length is 13 residues. The germline V and J ends were trimmed by 6 bases and 0 bases, with 8 bases remaining between them. The CDR3 reads CASSYSLNTEAFF. CDR3 in DNA: TGTGCCAGCAGCTACAGCCTGAACACTGAAGCTTTCTTT.

The rearrangement uses TRBV28 and TRBJ2-3; D is unclear. From germline, CDR1 is MDHEN and CDR2 SYDVKM. This CDR3 region has 13 residues. V was trimmed by 10 bases and J by 0 bases, leaving 11 bases between them. The CDR3 here is CATLTLSTDTQYF. The CDR3 nucleotides read TGTGCCACCCTAACCCTAAGCACAGATACGCAGTATTTT.

The CDR3 DNA follows: TGTGCCAGCAGCCCCCGATCCACAGGGAACTATGGCTACACCTTC. Translating gives CASSPRSTGNYGYTF. This chain uses TRBV7-2 with TRBJ1-2, with D perhaps matching TRBD1 (6 bases). The CDR3 consists of 15 residues. Trimming took 5 bases from V and 2 from J, leaving 15 bases between them. Germline V gene lookup returns CDR1 SGHTA and CDR2 FQGNSA.

This clone has just one count. This chain's CDR3 is CASSSWTGGSGANVLTF. The DNA of the CDR3 is TGTGCCAGCAGTTCCTGGACTGGCGGCTCTGGGGCCAACGTCCTGACTTTC. The V and J genes are TRBV27 and TRBJ2-6; possible D gene TRBD2, 5 bases. Deletions cut 4 bases from V and 0 bases from J, with 13 bases between. Per the germline V gene, CDR1 is MNHEY and CDR2 is SMNVEV (reference sequence). This CDR3 spans 17 amino acids.

As to this clone: Other DNA sequences in this specimen translate into the identical CDR3. The chain uses TRBV10-2 and TRBJ2-3; 13 bases align to TRBD2. The junction had 2 bases not matched to a gene; V was cut back by 2 bases and J by 6 bases. The CDR3 consists of 15 residues. The germline gives CDR1 WSHSY, CDR2 SAAADI. The CDR3 loop reads CASSETSGRADTQYF. The DNA of the CDR3 is TGCGCCAGCAGTGAGACTAGCGGGAGGGCGGATACGCAGTATTTT.

This clone was detected many times. This chain uses TRBV9 with TRBJ2-1; D not certain. Trimming removed 2 bases at V and 2 bases at J, with 8 bases between. Per the germline V gene, CDR1 is SGDLS and CDR2 is YYNGEE. The CDR3 extends over 14 amino acids. CDR3 sequence (DNA): TGTGCCAGCAGCGTTAGAGGAACCTACAATGAGCAGTTCTTC. Amino acids: CASSVRGTYNEQFF.

The chain has TRBV5-6 and TRBJ2-3; 10 nucleotides align to TRBD2. Trimming took 1 base from V and 0 from J; bases not matched to a gene: 2. This CDR3 is built from 16 residues. Germline lookup yields CDR1 SGHDT and CDR2 YYEEEE. CDR3 nucleotide sequence: TGTGCCAGCAGCTTGACTAGCGGGGCTAGCACAGATACGCAGTATTTT. Its translation: CASSLTSGASTDTQYF.

This clone was seen a handful of times. For the CDR3, the DNA is TGTGCCAGCAGCTTAGGGAGGGGACAGCCCCAGCATTTT. Translated: CASSLGRGQPQHF. The chain couples TRBV11-1 to TRBJ1-5, with D perhaps TRBD1 (5 bases). The germline gives CDR1 SGHAT, CDR2 FQDESV (reference sequence). CDR3 length: 13 amino acids. V gave up 1 base and J gave up 7 bases, with 8 bases separating them.

In this sample, this clone turned up once. V and J are TRBV6-5 and TRBJ2-3; D ambiguous. This CDR3 has 13 amino acids. V was shortened by 7 bases and J by 2 bases, with 10 bases between the two germline ends. CDR1 MNHEY and CDR2 SVGAGI come from the germline V gene. The CDR3 DNA reads as TGTGCCAGCATCTACGGGTACACAGATACGCAGTATTTT. Protein sequence: CASIYGYTDTQYF.

The chain has TRBV19 and TRBJ1-3; D ambiguous. Germline-derived CDR1 and CDR2 are LNHDA and SQIVND (reference sequence). CDR3 length: 15 residues. V was clipped by 3 bases and J by 8 bases, with 17 bases between them. CDR3 protein: CASSIGGGLWDTIYF. CDR3 in DNA: TGTGCCAGTAGTATCGGAGGAGGGCTTTGGGACACCATATATTTT. Supplemented by reference TRBV19 and TRBJ1-3, the full variable domain reads DGGITQSPKYLFRKEGQNVTLSCEQNLNHDAMYWYRQDPGQGLRLIYYSQIVNDFQKGDIAEGYSVSREKKESFPLTVTSAQKNPTAFYLCASSIGGGLWDTIYFGEGSWLTVV.

The rearrangement links TRBV18 to TRBJ2-5, with a weak D call TRBD1 (5 bases). The CDR3 totals 12 residues. V dropped 4 bases and J dropped 5 bases, with 8 bases sitting between them. Germline values: CDR1 KGHSH, CDR2 LQKENI. The CDR3 region has the DNA TGTGCCAGCTCACGATGGGGCGAGACCCAGTACTTC. As protein: CASSRWGETQYF.